These 18 T cell receptor beta chains share one sample of origin, sequenced in a study of blood T cell repertoires in COVID-19. Profiling relied on immunoSEQ multiplex PCR, and the TCRdb table lists in-frame clones only, not all of them. Of tens of thousands of clones in the sample, about 92% were seen once. Sequencing input: peripheral blood. All receptors derive from a woman at least 80 years old with active or convalescent COVID-19.

V gene TRBV4-1 combines with J gene TRBJ2-5, with a tentative D call TRBD1 (6 bases). The CDR3 extends over 13 amino acids. Germline assignment: CDR1 MGHRA and CDR2 YSYEKL. V was clipped by 5 bases and J by 4 bases, with 11 bases between them. The CDR3 reads CASSGDKRETQYF. CDR3 coding DNA: TGCGCCAGCAGCGGGGACAAAAGAGAGACCCAGTACTTC.

This chain links TRBV7-2 with TRBJ1-1; possibly TRBD1 for D (5 bases). The CDR3 has 17 amino acids. Germline V lookup: CDR1 SGHTA, CDR2 FQGNSA. V was cut by 1 base and J by 5 bases, with 20 bases left in between. The CDR3 sequence: CASSLDSGRLSRTEAFF. The CDR3 bases are TGTGCCAGCAGCTTAGATTCAGGGAGGTTGTCCAGGACTGAAGCTTTCTTT.

The chain is built from TRBV2 and TRBJ1-4; D possibly corresponds to TRBD1 (6 bases). Between the trimmed V and J ends, which lost 6 bases and 8 bases, there was a span of 13 bases. The CDR3 length is 13 residues. Germline V gives CDR1 SNHLY, CDR2 FYNNEI. The DNA for the CDR3 is TGTGCCAGCAGAACAGGGTTCTTCGAAAAACTGTTTTTT. Amino acids: CASRTGFFEKLFF.

The chain combines TRBV6-2 or TRBV6-3 with TRBJ2-7; possibly TRBD1 for D (7 bases). Germline-derived CDR1 and CDR2 are MNHEY and SVGEGT. CDR3 length: 17 residues. Trimming left V 2 bases short and J 4 bases short, with 21 bases between. The CDR3 bases are TGTGCCAGCAGTTACATAGGGCAGGGGGGATTTAAGTACGAGCAGTACTTC. Its translation: CASSYIGQGGFKYEQYF.

The V gene is TRBV4-3, the J gene TRBJ1-2, with a tentative D call TRBD1 (6 bases). From germline, CDR1 is LGHNA and CDR2 YSLEER. The ends were cut back, 0 bases at V and 6 bases at J, with 14 bases in the middle. This CDR3 has 15 residues. The CDR3 sequence: CASSQEGRGNDGYTF. In DNA form, the CDR3 reads TGCGCCAGCAGCCAAGAAGGCAGGGGAAATGATGGCTACACCTTC.

In DNA form, the CDR3 reads TGCGCCAGCAGCCTTGGACAGGCATACTCTGGAAACACCATATATTTT. Its translation: CASSLGQAYSGNTIYF. The V call is TRBV4-1, the J call TRBJ1-3; 7 bases align to TRBD1. V trimming: 4 bases; J trimming: 0 bases; junction bases outside the gene matches: 6. Germline V gene sequence: CDR1 MGHRA, CDR2 YSYEKL. The CDR3 runs to 16 residues.

The chain combines TRBV2 with TRBJ2-3; 10 bases map to TRBD1. The CDR3 has 15 amino acids. CDR1 is SNHLY and CDR2 is FYNNEI in the germline V gene. Trimming removed 8 bases from V and 2 bases from J; junction bases left unmatched: 7. CDR3 protein: CASGRQGADTDTQYF. The CDR3 nucleotides are TGTGCCAGCGGAAGACAGGGGGCAGACACAGATACGCAGTATTTT.

This chain connects TRBV4-1 to TRBJ1-4; weak D call: TRBD1 (5 bases). CDR3 size: 14 residues. Looked up from germline, CDR1 is MGHRA and CDR2 is YSYEKL. V lost 1 base and J 8 bases, leaving 11 bases between the germline ends. The CDR3 loop reads CASSQVAGNEKLFF. CDR3 nucleotide sequence: TGCGCCAGCAGCCAAGTCGCAGGGAACGAAAAACTGTTTTTT.

The chain links TRBV3-1 (or the pseudogene TRBV3-2) to TRBJ1-5; D uncertain. CDR1 is LGHDT and CDR2 is YNNKEL in the germline V gene (reference sequence). V was trimmed by 6 bases and J by 2 bases, leaving 17 bases between them. This CDR3 is built from 16 residues. The CDR3 region is CASRRRFGPRNQPQHF. The CDR3 nucleotides read TGTGCCAGCAGACGGCGGTTTGGCCCTCGCAATCAGCCCCAGCATTTT.

The chain joins TRBV30 to TRBJ1-2, with TRBD1 as a possible D gene (5 bases). Germline loops: CDR1 GTSNPN, CDR2 SVGIG (reference sequence). This CDR3 is 12 amino acids long. Trimming took off 5 bases at V and 5 bases at J, with 12 bases between the two ends. CDR3 region: CAWDQGTYGYTF. CDR3 DNA sequence: TGTGCCTGGGACCAGGGAACTTATGGCTACACCTTC.

The rearrangement links TRBV21-1 to TRBJ2-7; the DNA was not compared with TRBD1, the D call given in the table. TRBV21-1 is a known pseudogene. This CDR3 region has 17 residues. The CDR3 DNA follows: TGTGCCAGCAGCCCTCCAGGCGAGGTCAGGGGATCCTACGAGCAGTACTTC. Its translation: CASSPPGEVRGSYEQYF.

The chain's CDR3 is CASSKGTTNEQFF. CDR3 sequence (DNA): TGCGCCAGCAGCAAGGGGACTACCAATGAGCAGTTCTTC. The chain uses TRBV5-1 and TRBJ2-1; TRBD2 aligns across 7 bases. Losses at the gene ends were 4 bases for V and 6 bases for J; bases not matched to a gene: 4. CDR1 and CDR2 (germline): SGHRS, YFSETQ. The CDR3 has 13 amino acids.

The chain has TRBV28 and TRBJ1-5, with D perhaps TRBD1 (5 bases). With 8 bases removed from V and 1 base from J, the gap between germline ends came to 12 bases. The CDR3 has 14 residues. Germline assignment: CDR1 MDHEN and CDR2 SYDVKM. CDR3 nucleotide sequence: TGTGCCAGCCTGACAGTTGCAAGCAATCAGCCCCAGCATTTT. Encoded protein: CASLTVASNQPQHF.

V is TRBV19 and J is TRBJ1-4, with D unresolved. V was pared by 7 bases and J by 6 bases, with 12 bases between. CDR3 length: 13 residues. The V gene's germline CDR1 is LNHDA and CDR2 SQIVND (reference sequence). The chain's CDR3 is CASTQGGYEKLFF. The CDR3 DNA sequence: TGTGCCAGTACGCAAGGAGGGTATGAAAAACTGTTTTTT.

J is TRBJ2-5 and V is TRBV7-2; 8 bases are a match to TRBD1. The CDR3 has 12 amino acids. Germline CDR1 reads SGHTA; CDR2 reads FQGNSA. With V trimmed by 5 bases and J by 5 bases, 1 base remained unmatched. This chain's CDR3 is CASSRQGETQYF. In DNA, the CDR3 is TGTGCCAGCAGCCGACAGGGGGAGACCCAGTACTTC.

This chain connects TRBV5-1 to TRBJ2-3; 7 bases align to TRBD1. The length of the CDR3 is 16 residues. Germline V lookup: CDR1 SGHRS, CDR2 YFSETQ. Trimming at V came to 0 bases and at J to 0 bases, leaving 4 bases not matched to a gene. CDR3 DNA sequence: TGCGCCAGCAGCTTGGGGGGACAGTCTAGCACAGATACGCAGTATTTT. Translated: CASSLGGQSSTDTQYF.

CDR3 sequence reads: CASSPTGGGADTQYF. CDR3 nucleotides: TGTGCCAGCAGCCCAACAGGGGGCGGGGCAGATACGCAGTATTTT. V gene TRBV5-4 combines with J gene TRBJ2-3, with 9 bases identical to TRBD1. CDR1 and CDR2 (germline): SGHNT, YYREEE (reference sequence). The CDR3 length is 15 residues. V lost 4 bases and J lost 4; bases outside the gene matches: 7.

This chain uses TRBV28 with TRBJ2-2, with no clear D. The CDR3 runs 15 residues. Deletions cut 2 bases from V and 2 bases from J, with 9 bases between. The germline CDR1 and CDR2 sequences are MDHEN and SYDVKM. This CDR3 reads CASSLGFFNTGELFF. The CDR3 region has the DNA TGTGCCAGCAGTTTAGGCTTCTTCAACACCGGGGAGCTGTTTTTT.